This T cell receptor (beta chain) derives from a study of identical twins. With 4 bases removed from V and 4 bases from J, the gap between germline ends came to 7 bases. CDR1 is MNHNS and CDR2 is SASEGT in the germline V gene. The CDR3 loop spans 13 amino acids. Unique molecular identifiers were present on the cDNA, which also gained a universal primer site by template switching. Each CDR3 protein is one row after TCRdb ran MiXCR on the 5' RACE reads. The sample includes roughly 350,000 distinct CDR3 sequences, roughly 9% seen only once; the top ten take over 7%. Sequenced input: naive T cells sorted from blood. The chain carries TRBV6-1 and TRBJ2-2; D call uncertain. This TCR was sampled from a woman in her forties or fifties in good health. The CDR3 spells CASSGLPTGELFF. CDR3 DNA: TGTGCCAGCAGTGGACTGCCCACCGGGGAGCTGTTTTTT.